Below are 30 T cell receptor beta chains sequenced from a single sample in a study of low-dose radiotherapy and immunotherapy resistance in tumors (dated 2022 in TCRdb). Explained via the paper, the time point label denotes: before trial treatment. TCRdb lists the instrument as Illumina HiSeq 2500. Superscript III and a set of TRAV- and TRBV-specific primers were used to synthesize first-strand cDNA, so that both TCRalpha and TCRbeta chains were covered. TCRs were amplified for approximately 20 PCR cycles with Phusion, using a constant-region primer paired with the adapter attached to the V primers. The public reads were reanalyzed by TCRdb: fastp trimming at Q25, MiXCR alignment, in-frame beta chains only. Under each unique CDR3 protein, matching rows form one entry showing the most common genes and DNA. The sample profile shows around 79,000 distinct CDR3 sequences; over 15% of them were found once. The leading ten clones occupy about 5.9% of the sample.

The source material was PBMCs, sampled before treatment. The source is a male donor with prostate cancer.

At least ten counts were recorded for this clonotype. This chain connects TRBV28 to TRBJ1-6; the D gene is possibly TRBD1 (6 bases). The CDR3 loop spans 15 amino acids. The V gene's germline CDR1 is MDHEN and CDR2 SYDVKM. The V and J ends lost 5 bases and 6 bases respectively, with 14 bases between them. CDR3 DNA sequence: TGTGCCAGCAGTAGAGGGGGGGCCCTTAATTCACCCCTCCACTTT. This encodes CASSRGGALNSPLHF.

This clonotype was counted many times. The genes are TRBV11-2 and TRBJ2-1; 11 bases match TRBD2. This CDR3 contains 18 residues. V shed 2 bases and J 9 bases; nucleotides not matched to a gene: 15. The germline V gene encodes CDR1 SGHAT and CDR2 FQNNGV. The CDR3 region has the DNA TGTGCCAGCAGCTTATCCCAACTAGCGGGAGTGTCCTTCGGTGAGCAGTTCTTC. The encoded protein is CASSLSQLAGVSFGEQFF. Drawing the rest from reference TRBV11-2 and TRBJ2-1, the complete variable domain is EAGVAQSPRYKIIEKRQSVAFWCNPISGHATLYWYQQILGQGPKLLIQFQNNGVVDDSQLPKDRFSAERLKGVDSTLKIQPAKLEDSAVYLCASSLSQLAGVSFGEQFFGPGTRLTVL.

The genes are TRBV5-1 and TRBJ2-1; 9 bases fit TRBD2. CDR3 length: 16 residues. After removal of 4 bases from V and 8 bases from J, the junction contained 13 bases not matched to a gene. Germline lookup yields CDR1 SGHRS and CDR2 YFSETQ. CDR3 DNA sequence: TGCGCCAGCAGCCTCGACGCGGGGGGGAGGTTGGATGAGCAGTTCTTC. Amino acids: CASSLDAGGRLDEQFF.

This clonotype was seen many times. The CDR3 loop reads CAISGDSYGYTF. The CDR3 DNA sequence: TGTGCCATCAGCGGGGACAGTTATGGCTACACCTTC. V usage is TRBV10-3 and J usage is TRBJ1-2; TRBD1 matches 7 bases. Germline lookup yields CDR1 ENHRY and CDR2 SYGVKD. CDR3 length: 12 residues. Germline trimming cut 6 bases from V and 5 bases from J; bases unmatched to any gene: 3.

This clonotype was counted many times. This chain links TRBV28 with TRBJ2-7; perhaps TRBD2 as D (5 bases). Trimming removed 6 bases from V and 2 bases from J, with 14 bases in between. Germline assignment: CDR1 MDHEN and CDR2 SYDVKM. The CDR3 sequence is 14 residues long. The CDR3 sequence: CASRKSSGPYEQYF. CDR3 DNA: TGTGCCAGCAGAAAATCGAGCGGACCCTACGAGCAGTACTTC.

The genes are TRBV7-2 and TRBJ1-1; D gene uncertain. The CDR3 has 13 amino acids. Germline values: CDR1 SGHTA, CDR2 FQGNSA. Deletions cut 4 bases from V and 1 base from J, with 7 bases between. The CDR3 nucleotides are TGTGCCAGCAGCTACACGACGAACACTGAAGCTTTCTTT. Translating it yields CASSYTTNTEAFF.

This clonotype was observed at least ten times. The CDR3 nucleotides read TGCAGCGTTCAGGACAGTGGCAGCTATGGCTACACCTTC. Residues: CSVQDSGSYGYTF. The chain combines TRBV29-1 with TRBJ1-2, with D possibly TRBD1 on 6 matching bases. In germline, CDR1 is SQVTM, CDR2 ANQGSEA. Trimming stripped 5 bases from V and 4 bases from J, with 14 bases between. The CDR3 extends over 13 amino acids.

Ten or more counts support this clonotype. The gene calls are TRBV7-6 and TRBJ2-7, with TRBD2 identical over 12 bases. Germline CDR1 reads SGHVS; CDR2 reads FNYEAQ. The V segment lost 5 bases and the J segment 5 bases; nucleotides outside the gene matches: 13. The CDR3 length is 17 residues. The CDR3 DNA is TGTGCCAGCAGCCCCCGGAGTGGACTAGCGGGACTCGACGAGCAGTACTTC. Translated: CASSPRSGLAGLDEQYF.

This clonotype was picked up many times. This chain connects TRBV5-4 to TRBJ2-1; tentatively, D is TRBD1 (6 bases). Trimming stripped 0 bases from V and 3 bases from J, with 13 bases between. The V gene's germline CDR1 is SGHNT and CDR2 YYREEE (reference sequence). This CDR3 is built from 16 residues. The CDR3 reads CASSLATGRNYNEQFF. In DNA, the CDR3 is TGTGCCAGCAGCTTGGCGACAGGACGTAACTACAATGAGCAGTTCTTC.

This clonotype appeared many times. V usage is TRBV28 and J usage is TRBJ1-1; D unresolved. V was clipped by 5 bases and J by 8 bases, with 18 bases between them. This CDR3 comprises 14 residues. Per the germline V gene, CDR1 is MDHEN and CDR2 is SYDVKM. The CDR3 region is CASSPTVGSGEAFF. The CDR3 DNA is TGTGCCAGCAGTCCTACAGTGGGGTCTGGAGAAGCTTTCTTT.

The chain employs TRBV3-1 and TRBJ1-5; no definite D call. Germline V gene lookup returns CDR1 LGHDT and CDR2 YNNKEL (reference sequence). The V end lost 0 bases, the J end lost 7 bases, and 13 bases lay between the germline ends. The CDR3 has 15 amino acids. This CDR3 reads CASSQDSQAQQPQHF. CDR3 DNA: TGTGCCAGCAGCCAAGATTCCCAGGCTCAACAGCCCCAGCATTTT.

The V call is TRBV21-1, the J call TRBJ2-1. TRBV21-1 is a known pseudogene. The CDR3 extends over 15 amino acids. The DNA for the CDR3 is TGTGCCAGCAGCAAGGGTAAAAGCTCCTACAATGAGCAGTTCTTC. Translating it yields CASSKGKSSYNEQFF.

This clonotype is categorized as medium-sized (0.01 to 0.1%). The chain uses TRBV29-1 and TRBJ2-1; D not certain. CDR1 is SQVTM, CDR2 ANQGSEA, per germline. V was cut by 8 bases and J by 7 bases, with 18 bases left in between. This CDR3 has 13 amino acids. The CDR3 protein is CSLSLGLGNEQFF. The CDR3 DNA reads TGCAGCCTCTCGTTGGGATTGGGAAATGAGCAGTTCTTC.

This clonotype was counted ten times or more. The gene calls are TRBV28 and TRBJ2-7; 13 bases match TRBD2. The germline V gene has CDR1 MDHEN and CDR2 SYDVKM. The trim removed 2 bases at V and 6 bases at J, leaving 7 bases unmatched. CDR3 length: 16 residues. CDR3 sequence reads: CASSLTSGRGMGEQYF. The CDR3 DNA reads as TGTGCCAGCAGTTTAACTAGCGGGAGGGGCATGGGCGAGCAGTACTTC.

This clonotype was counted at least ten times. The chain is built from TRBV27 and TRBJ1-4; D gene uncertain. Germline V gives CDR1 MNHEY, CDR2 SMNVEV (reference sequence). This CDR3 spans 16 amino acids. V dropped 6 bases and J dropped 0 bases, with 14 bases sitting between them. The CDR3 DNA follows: TGTGCCAGCAGAAGGCGAGATCGTGCAACTAATGAAAAACTGTTTTTT. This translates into CASRRRDRATNEKLFF.

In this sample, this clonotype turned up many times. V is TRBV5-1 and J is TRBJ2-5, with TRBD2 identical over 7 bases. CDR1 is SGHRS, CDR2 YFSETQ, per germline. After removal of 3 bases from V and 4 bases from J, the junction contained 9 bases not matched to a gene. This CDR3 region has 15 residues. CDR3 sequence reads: CASSYTSVSGETQYF. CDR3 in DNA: TGCGCCAGCAGCTATACTAGCGTGTCAGGAGAGACCCAGTACTTC.

The CDR3 reads CASSLTSFSTDTQYF. The CDR3 nucleotides read TGTGCCAGCAGCTTGACTAGCTTCAGCACAGATACGCAGTATTTT. J is TRBJ2-3 and V is TRBV6-2 or TRBV6-3; 7 bases line up with TRBD2. From germline, CDR1 is MNHEY and CDR2 SVGEGT. CDR3 length: 15 amino acids. Germline trimming cut 6 bases from V and 0 bases from J; bases unmatched to any gene: 6.

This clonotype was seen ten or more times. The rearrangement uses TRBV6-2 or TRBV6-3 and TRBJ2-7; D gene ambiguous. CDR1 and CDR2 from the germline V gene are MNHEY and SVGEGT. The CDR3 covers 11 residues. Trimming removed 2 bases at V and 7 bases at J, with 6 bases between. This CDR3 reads CASSYGPEQYF. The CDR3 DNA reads TGTGCCAGCAGTTACGGACCTGAGCAGTACTTC.

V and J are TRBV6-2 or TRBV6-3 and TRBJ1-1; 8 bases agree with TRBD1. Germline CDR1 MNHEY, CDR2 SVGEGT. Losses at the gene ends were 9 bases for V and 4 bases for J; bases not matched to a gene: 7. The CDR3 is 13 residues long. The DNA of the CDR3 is TGTGCCAGTCCGACAGGGGAGAGCACTGAAGCTTTCTTT. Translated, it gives CASPTGESTEAFF.

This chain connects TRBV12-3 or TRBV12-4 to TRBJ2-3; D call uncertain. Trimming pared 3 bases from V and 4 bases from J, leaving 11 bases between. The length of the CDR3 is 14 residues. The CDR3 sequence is CASSFDIEPDTQYF. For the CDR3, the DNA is TGTGCCAGCAGTTTCGACATAGAACCAGATACGCAGTATTTT.

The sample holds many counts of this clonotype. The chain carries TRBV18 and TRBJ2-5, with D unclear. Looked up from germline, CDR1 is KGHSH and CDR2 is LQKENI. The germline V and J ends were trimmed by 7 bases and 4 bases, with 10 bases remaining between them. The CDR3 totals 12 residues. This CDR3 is CASFTRIETQYF. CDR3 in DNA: TGTGCCAGCTTTACGAGGATAGAGACCCAGTACTTC.

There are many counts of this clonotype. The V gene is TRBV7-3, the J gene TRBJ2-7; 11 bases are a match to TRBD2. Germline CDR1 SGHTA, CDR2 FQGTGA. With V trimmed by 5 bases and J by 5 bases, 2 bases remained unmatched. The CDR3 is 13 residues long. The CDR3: CASSLAGGNEQYF. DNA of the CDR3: TGTGCCAGCAGCCTAGCGGGGGGTAACGAGCAGTACTTC.

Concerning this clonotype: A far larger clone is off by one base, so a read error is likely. The CDR3 DNA sequence: TGTGCCAGCTCACCACCCGGACTTGAGCAGTACTTC. Amino acid sequence: CASSPPGLEQYF. V gene TRBV18 combines with J gene TRBJ2-7; tentatively, D is TRBD2 (5 bases). The CDR3 covers 12 residues. CDR1 KGHSH and CDR2 LQKENI come from the germline V gene. The V end was cut by 0 bases, the J end by 7 bases, with 7 bases between. The variable domain in full, completed from reference TRBV18 and TRBJ2-7, reads NAGVMQNPRHLVRRRGQEARLRCSPMKGHSHVYWYRQLPEEGLKFMVYLQKENIIDESGMPKERFSAEFPKEGPSILRIQQVVRGDSAAYFCASSPPGLEQYFGPGTRLTVT.

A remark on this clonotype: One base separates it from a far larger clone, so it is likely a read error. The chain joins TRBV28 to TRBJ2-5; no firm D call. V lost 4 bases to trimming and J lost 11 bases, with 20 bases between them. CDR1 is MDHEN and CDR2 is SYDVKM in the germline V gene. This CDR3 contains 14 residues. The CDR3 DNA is TGTGCCAGCAGTTACCTCTCCCGAAACAATGAGCAGTACTTC. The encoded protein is CASSYLSRNNEQYF. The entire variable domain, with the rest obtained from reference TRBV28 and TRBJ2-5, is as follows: DVKVTQSSRYLVKRTGEKVFLECVQDMDHENMFWYRQDPGLGLRLIYFSYDVKMKEKGDIPEGYSVSREKKERFSLILESASTNQTSMYLCASSYLSRNNEQYFGPGTRLLVL.

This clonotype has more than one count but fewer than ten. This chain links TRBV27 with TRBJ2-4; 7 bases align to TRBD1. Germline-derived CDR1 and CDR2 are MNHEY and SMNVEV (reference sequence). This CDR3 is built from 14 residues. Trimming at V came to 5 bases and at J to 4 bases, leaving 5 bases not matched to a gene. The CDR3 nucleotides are TGTGCCAGCAGTAGGGGGCGCACAAAAAACATTCAGTACTTC. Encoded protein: CASSRGRTKNIQYF.

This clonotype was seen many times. CDR3 protein: CSATQRYSSREPPRSRYNEQFF. In nucleotides, the CDR3 is TGCAGTGCTACCCAGCGGTATTCGAGCCGGGAACCTCCTAGGTCCCGGTACAATGAGCAGTTCTTC. The V call is TRBV20-1, the J call TRBJ2-1; perhaps TRBD2 as D (5 bases). CDR3 length: 22 amino acids. Deletions cut 4 bases from V and 4 bases from J, with 38 bases between. Germline V gene data show CDR1 as DFQATT and CDR2 as SNEGSKA (reference sequence).

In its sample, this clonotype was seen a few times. Here the CDR3 reads CASSFKRTYEQYF. CDR3 bases: TGTGCCAGCAGTTTTAAGCGGACGTACGAGCAGTACTTC. V is TRBV27 and J is TRBJ2-7; a weak D match, TRBD2 (5 bases). Germline V lookup: CDR1 MNHEY, CDR2 SMNVEV (reference sequence). Trimming left V 3 bases short and J 4 bases short, with 10 bases between. This CDR3 region has 13 residues.

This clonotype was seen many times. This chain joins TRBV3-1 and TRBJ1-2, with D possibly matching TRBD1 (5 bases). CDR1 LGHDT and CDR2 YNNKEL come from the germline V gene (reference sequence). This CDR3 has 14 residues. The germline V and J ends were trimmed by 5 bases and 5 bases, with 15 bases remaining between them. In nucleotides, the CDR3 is TGTGCCAGCAGCGCACGGGACTTTAGGTATGGCTACACCTTC. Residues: CASSARDFRYGYTF. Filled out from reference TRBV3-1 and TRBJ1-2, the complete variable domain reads DTAVSQTPKYLVTQMGNDKSIKCEQNLGHDTMYWYKQDSKKFLKIMFSYNNKELIINETVPNRFSPKSPDKAHLNLHINSLELGDSAVYFCASSARDFRYGYTFGSGTRLTVV.

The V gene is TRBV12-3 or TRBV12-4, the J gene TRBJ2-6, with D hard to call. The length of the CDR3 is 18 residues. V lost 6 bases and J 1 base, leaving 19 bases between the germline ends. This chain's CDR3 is CASSPAYGEDSGANVLTF. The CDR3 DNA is TGTGCCAGCAGCCCGGCGTATGGGGAAGATTCTGGGGCCAACGTCCTGACTTTC.

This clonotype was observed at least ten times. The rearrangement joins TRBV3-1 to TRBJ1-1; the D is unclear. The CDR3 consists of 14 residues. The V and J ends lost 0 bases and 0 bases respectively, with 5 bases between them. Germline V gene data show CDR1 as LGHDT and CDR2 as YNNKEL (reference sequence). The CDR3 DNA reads TGTGCCAGCAGCCAAGATCAGCTGAACACTGAAGCTTTCTTT. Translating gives CASSQDQLNTEAFF.